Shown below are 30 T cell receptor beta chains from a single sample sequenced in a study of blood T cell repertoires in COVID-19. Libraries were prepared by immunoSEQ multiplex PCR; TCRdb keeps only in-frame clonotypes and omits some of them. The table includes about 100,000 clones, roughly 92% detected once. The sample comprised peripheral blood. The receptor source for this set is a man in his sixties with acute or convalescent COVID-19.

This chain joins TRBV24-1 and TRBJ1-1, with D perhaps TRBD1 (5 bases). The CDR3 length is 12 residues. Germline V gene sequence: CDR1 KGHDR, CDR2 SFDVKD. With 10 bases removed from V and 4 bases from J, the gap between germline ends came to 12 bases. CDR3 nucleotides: TGTGCCACGCCGGGGGGGGGCACTGAAGCTTTCTTT. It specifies CATPGGGTEAFF.

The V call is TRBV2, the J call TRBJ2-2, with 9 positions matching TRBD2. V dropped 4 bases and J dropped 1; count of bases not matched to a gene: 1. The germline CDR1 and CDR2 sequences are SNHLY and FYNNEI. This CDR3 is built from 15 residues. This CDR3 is CASSGLAENTGELFF. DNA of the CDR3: TGTGCCAGCAGTGGACTAGCGGAGAACACCGGGGAGCTGTTTTTT.

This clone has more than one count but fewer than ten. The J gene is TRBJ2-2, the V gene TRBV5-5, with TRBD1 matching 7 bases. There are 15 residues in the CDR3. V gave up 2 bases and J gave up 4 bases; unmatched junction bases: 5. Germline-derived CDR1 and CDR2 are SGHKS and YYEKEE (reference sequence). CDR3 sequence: CASSFRDSGTGELFF. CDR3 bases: TGTGCCAGCAGCTTCCGGGACAGTGGCACCGGGGAGCTGTTTTTT. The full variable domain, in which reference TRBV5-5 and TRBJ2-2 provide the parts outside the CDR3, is DAGVTQSPTHLIKTRGQQVTLRCSPISGHKSVSWYQQVLGQGPQFIFQYYEKEERGRGNFPDRFSARQFPNYSSELNVNALLLGDSALYLCASSFRDSGTGELFFGEGSRLTVL.

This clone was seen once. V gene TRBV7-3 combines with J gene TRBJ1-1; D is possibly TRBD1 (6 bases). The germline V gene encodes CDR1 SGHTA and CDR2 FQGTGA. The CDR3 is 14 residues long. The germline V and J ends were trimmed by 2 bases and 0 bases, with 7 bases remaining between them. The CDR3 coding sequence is TGTGCCAGCAGCTTACAGGGGATGAACACTGAAGCTTTCTTT. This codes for CASSLQGMNTEAFF. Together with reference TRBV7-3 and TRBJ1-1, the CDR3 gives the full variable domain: GAGVSQTPSNKVTEKGKYVELRCDPISGHTALYWYRQSLGQGPEFLIYFQGTGAADDSGLPNDRFFAVRPEGSVSTLKIQRTERGDSAVYLCASSLQGMNTEAFFGQGTRLTVV.

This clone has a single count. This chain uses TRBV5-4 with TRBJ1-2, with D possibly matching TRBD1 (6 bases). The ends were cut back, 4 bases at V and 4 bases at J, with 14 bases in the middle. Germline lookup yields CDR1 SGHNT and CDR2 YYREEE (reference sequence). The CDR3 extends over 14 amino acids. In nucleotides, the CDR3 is TGTGCCAGCAGCCGTCAGGACAGTTCCTATGGCTACACCTTC. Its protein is CASSRQDSSYGYTF.

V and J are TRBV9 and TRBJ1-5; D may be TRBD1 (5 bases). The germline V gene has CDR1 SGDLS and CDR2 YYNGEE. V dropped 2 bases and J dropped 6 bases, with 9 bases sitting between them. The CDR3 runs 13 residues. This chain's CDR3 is CASSVWGGQPQHF. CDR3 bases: TGTGCCAGCAGCGTCTGGGGGGGTCAGCCCCAGCATTTT.

CDR3 residues: CASSLTAGGLSGNTIYF. CDR3 DNA sequence: TGTGCCAGTAGTCTCACCGCCGGGGGGCTCTCTGGAAACACCATATATTTT. The chain couples TRBV19 to TRBJ1-3; a weak D match, TRBD1 (6 bases). Trimming shortened V by 5 bases and J by 0 bases, and 17 bases separated the two germline ends. The CDR3 sequence is 17 residues long. Germline CDR1 reads LNHDA; CDR2 reads SQIVND (reference sequence). The variable domain in full, completed from reference TRBV19 and TRBJ1-3, reads DGGITQSPKYLFRKEGQNVTLSCEQNLNHDAMYWYRQDPGQGLRLIYYSQIVNDFQKGDIAEGYSVSREKKESFPLTVTSAQKNPTAFYLCASSLTAGGLSGNTIYFGEGSWLTVV.

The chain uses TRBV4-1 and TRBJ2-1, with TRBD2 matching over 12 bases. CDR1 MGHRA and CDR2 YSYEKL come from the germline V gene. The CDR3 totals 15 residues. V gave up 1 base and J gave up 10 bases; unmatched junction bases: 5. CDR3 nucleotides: TGCGCCAGCAGCCAAGTTGACGGACTAGCGGGAGAGCAGTTCTTC. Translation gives CASSQVDGLAGEQFF.

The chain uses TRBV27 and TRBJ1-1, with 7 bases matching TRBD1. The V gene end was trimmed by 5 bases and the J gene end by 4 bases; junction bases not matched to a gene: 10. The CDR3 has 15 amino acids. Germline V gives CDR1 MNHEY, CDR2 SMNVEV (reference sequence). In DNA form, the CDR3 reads TGTGCCAGCAGTCTCCGACAGGGTTTGAGCACTGAAGCTTTCTTT. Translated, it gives CASSLRQGLSTEAFF.

CDR3 protein: CTSSQVWGLPQETQYF. The CDR3 DNA is TGCACCAGCAGCCAAGTATGGGGACTACCGCAAGAGACCCAGTACTTC. The chain links TRBV1 to TRBJ2-5; the table's D call, TRBD2, has no DNA check behind it. TRBV1 is reported as a pseudogene. This CDR3 spans 16 amino acids.

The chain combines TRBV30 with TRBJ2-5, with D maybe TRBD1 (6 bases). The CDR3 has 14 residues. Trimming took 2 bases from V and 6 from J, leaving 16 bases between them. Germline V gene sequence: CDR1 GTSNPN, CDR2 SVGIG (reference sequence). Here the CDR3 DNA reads TGTGCCTGGAGTTCCACCAGGGACATCCAGACCCAGTACTTC. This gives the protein CAWSSTRDIQTQYF.

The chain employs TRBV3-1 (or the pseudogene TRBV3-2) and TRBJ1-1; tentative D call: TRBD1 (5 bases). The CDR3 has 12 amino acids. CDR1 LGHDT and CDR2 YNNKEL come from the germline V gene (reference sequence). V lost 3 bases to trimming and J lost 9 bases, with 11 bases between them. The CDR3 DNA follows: TGTGCCAGCAGCCAGGGCAGGACAAAAGCTTTCTTT. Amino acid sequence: CASSQGRTKAFF.

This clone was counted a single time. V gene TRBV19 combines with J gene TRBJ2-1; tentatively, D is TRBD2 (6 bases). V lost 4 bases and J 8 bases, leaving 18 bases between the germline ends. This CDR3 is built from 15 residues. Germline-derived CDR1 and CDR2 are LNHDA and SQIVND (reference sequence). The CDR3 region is CASSTRTGGADEQFF. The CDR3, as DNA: TGTGCCAGTAGTACCCGAACTGGAGGGGCGGATGAGCAGTTCTTC.

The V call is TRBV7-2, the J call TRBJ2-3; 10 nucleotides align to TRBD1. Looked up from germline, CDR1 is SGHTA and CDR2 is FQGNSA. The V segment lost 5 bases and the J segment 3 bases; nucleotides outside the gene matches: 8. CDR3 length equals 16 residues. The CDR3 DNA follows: TGTGCCAGCAGCACTGGGACAGGGGCTTTGACAGATACGCAGTATTTT. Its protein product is CASSTGTGALTDTQYF.

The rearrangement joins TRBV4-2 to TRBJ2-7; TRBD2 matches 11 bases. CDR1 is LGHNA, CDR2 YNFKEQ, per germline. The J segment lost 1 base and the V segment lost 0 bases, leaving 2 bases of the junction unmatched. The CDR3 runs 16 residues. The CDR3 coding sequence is TGTGCCAGCAGCCAAGACCCTAGCGGGGGGTCCTACGAGCAGTACTTC. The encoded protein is CASSQDPSGGSYEQYF.

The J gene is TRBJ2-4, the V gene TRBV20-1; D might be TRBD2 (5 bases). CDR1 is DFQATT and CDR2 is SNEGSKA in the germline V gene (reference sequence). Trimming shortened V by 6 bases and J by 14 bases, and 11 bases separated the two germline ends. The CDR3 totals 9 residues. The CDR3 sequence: CSAGLREYF. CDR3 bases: TGCAGTGCAGGTTTGCGGGAGTACTTC.

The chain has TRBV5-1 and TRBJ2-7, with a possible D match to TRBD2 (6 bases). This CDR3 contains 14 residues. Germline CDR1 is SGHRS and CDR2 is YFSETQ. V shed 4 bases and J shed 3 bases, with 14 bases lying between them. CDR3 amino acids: CASSPRDSGYEQYF. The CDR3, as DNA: TGCGCCAGCAGCCCCCGGGACTCGGGCTACGAGCAGTACTTC.

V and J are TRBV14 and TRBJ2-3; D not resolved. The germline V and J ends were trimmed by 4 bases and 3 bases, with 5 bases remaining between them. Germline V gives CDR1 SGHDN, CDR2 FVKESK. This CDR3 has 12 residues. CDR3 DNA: TGTGCCAGCAGCCCTACTACAGATACGCAGTATTTT. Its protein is CASSPTTDTQYF.

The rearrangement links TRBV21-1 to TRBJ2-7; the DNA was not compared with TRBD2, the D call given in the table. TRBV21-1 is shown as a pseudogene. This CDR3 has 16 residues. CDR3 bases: TGTGCCAGCAAGTTTAACGGCGTGAGGGTCCGGCACGAGCAGTACGTC. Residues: CASKFNGVRVRHEQYV.

Here the CDR3 DNA reads TGTGCCAGCAGTACCACAGGGGCGCGGAATGAAAAACTGTTTTTT. The encoded protein is CASSTTGARNEKLFF. V gene TRBV6-2 or TRBV6-3 combines with J gene TRBJ1-4, with TRBD1 matching over 7 bases. The CDR3 covers 15 residues. V lost 5 bases, J lost 5 bases, and 8 bases stayed unmatched. Germline V gene lookup returns CDR1 MNHEY and CDR2 SVGEGT.

The CDR3 coding sequence is TGTGCCAGCAGCTTACAATCAGGGATAAACACTGAAGCTTTCTTT. This encodes CASSLQSGINTEAFF. The V gene is TRBV7-9, the J gene TRBJ1-1, with D maybe TRBD1 (5 bases). In germline, CDR1 is SEHNR, CDR2 FQNEAQ (reference sequence). The V end lost 2 bases, the J end lost 2 bases, and 12 bases lay between the germline ends. There are 15 residues in the CDR3. Supplemented by reference TRBV7-9 and TRBJ1-1, the full variable domain reads DTGVSQNPRHKITKRGQNVTFRCDPISEHNRLYWYRQTLGQGPEFLTYFQNEAQLEKSRLLSDRFSAERPKGSFSTLEIQRTEQGDSAMYLCASSLQSGINTEAFFGQGTRLTVV.

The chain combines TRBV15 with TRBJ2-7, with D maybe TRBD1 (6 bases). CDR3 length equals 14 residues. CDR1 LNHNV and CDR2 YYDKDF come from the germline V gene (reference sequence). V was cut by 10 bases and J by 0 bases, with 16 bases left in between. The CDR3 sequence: CARQKDSPSYEQYF. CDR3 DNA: TGTGCCAGGCAGAAGGACAGTCCCTCCTACGAGCAGTACTTC.

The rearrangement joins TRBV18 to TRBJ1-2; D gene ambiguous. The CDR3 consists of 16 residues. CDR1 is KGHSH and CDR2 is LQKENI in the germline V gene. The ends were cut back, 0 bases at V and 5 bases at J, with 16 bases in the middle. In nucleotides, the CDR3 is TGTGCCAGCTCACCACCGGTTTTGGGCATTTCGTATGGCTACACCTTC. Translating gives CASSPPVLGISYGYTF.

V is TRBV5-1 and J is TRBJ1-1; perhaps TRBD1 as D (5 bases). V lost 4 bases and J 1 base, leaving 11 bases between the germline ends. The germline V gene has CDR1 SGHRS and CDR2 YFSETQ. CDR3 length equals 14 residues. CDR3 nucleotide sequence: TGCGCCAGCAGCCCCCATCAGGGGAACACTGAAGCTTTCTTT. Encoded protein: CASSPHQGNTEAFF.

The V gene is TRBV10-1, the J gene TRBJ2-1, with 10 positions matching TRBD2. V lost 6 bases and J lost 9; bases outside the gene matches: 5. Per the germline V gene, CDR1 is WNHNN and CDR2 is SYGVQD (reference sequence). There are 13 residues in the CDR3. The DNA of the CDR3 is TGCGCCAGCAGAGCTAGCGGGAGACGTGAGCAGTTCTTC. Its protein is CASRASGRREQFF.

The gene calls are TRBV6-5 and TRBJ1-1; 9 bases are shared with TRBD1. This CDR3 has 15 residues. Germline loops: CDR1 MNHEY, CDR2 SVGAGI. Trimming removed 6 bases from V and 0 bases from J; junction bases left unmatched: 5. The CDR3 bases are TGTGCCAGCAGCGACAGGGGGTCTATGAACACTGAAGCTTTCTTT. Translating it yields CASSDRGSMNTEAFF.

Here the CDR3 reads CASSPQGYNEKLFF. CDR3 in DNA: TGTGCCAGCTCACCTCAGGGATATAATGAAAAACTGTTTTTT. This chain links TRBV18 with TRBJ1-4, with a possible D match to TRBD1 (5 bases). The germline gives CDR1 KGHSH, CDR2 LQKENI. V dropped 3 bases and J dropped 4 bases, with 9 bases sitting between them. This CDR3 has 14 residues.

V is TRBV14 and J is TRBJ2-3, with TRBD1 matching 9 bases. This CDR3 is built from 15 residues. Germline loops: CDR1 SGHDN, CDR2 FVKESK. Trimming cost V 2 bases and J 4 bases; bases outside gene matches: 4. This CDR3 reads CASSQLTGGSDTQYF. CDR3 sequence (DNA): TGTGCCAGCAGCCAACTTACAGGGGGCTCAGATACGCAGTATTTT.

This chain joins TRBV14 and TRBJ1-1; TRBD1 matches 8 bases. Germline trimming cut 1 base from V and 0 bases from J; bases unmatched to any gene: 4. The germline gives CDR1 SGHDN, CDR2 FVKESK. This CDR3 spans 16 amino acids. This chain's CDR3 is CASSQGGRGLNTEAFF. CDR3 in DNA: TGTGCCAGCAGCCAAGGGGGCAGGGGGCTGAACACTGAAGCTTTCTTT.

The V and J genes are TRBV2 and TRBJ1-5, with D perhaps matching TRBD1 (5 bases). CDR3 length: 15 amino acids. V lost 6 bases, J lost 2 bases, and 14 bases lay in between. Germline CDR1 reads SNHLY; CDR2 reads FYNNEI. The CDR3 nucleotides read TGTGCCAGCAGGAAAGCGTGGGGCGGCAATCAGCCCCAGCATTTT. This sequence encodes CASRKAWGGNQPQHF.